Included here is one T cell receptor (beta chain) sequence, with context. The data were taken from a study of blood T cell repertoires in COVID-19. About the study: Acute and convalescent COVID-19 specimens originated in the United States, Italy and Spain. In each case, the material was cDNA or gDNA derived from T cells, B-cell-depleted T cells, or PBMCs.

Original processing methods: By means of reference gene primer amplification, nucleated cell counts were estimated. TCRdb keeps only in-frame clones here, not all; method: immunoSEQ multiplex PCR. That table furnishes V, J and clone size, whereas the DNA furnished D and trimming. The profile covers some 97,000 clones, with about 86% appearing a single time and 5% taken by the ten largest. The sequence derives from a human donor in a cohort sampled during active COVID-19. The sample was peripheral blood.

CDR3 protein: CASSLGLAGGTDTQYF. CDR3 nucleotide sequence: TGTGCCAGCAGTCTCGGACTAGCGGGAGGCACAGATACGCAGTATTTT. The J gene is TRBJ2-3, the V gene TRBV28, with 13 nucleotides matching TRBD2. The CDR3 is 16 residues long. The germline CDR1 and CDR2 sequences are MDHEN and SYDVKM. V gave up 5 bases and J gave up 1 base; unmatched junction bases: 3.